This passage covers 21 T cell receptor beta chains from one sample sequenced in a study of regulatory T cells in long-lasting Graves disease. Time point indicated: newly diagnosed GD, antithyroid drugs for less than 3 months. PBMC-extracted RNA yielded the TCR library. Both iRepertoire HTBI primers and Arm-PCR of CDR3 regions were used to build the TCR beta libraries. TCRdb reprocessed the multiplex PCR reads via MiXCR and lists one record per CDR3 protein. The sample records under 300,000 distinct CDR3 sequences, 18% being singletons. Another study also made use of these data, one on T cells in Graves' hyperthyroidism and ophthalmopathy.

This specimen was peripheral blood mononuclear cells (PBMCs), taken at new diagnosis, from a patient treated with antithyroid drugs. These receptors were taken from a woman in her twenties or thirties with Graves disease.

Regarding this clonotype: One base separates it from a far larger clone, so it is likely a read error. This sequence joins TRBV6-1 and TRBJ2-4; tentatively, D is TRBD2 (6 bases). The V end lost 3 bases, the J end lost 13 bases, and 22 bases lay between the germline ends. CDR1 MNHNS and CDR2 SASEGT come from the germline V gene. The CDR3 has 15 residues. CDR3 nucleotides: TGTGCCAGCAGTGAGGGACTGGAGAGGTACAATGAGCAGTACTTC. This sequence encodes CASSEGLERYNEQYF.

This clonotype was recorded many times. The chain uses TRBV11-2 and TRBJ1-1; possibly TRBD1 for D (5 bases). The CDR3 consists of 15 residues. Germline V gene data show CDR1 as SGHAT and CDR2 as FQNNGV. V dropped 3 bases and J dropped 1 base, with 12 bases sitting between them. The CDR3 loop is CASSFGRGGNTEAFF. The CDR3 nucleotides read TGTGCCAGCAGCTTCGGGAGGGGAGGGAACACTGAAGCTTTCTTT.

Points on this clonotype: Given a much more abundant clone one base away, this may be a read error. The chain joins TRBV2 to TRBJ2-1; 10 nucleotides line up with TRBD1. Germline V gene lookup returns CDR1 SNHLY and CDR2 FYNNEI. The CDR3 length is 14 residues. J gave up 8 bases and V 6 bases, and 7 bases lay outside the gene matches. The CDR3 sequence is CASRGTGDNDEQFF. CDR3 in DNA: TGTGCCAGCAGGGGGACAGGGGATAACGATGAGCAGTTCTTC.

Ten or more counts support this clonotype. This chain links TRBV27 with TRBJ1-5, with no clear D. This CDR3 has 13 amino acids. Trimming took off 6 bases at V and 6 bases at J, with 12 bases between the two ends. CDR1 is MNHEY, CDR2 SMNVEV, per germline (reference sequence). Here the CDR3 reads CASSRSWGQPQHF. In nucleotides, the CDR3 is TGTGCCAGCAGCCGTAGCTGGGGTCAGCCCCAGCATTTT.

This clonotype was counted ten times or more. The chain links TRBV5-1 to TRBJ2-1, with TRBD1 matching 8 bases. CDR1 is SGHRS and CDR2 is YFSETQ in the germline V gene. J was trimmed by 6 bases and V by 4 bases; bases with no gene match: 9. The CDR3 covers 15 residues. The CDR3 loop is CASSVGGTGPNEQFF. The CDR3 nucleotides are TGCGCCAGCAGCGTAGGAGGGACAGGTCCCAATGAGCAGTTCTTC.

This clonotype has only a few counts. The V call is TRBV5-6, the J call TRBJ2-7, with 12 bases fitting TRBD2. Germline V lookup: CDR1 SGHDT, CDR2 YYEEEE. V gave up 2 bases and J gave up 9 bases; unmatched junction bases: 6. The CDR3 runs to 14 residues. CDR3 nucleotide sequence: TGTGCCAGCAGCTTATTACTAGCGGGGGGATTGCAGTACTTC. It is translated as CASSLLLAGGLQYF.

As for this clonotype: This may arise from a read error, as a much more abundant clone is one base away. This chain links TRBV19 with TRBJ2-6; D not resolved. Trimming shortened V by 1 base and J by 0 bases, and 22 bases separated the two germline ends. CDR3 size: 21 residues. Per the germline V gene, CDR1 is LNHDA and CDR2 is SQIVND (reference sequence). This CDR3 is CASSIGYSLWWANSGANVLTF. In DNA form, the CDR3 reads TGTGCCAGTAGTATAGGCTACTCCCTTTGGTGGGCGAACTCTGGGGCCAACGTCCTGACTTTC. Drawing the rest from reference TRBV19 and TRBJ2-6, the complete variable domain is DGGITQSPKYLFRKEGQNVTLSCEQNLNHDAMYWYRQDPGQGLRLIYYSQIVNDFQKGDIAEGYSVSREKKESFPLTVTSAQKNPTAFYLCASSIGYSLWWANSGANVLTFGAGSRLTVL.

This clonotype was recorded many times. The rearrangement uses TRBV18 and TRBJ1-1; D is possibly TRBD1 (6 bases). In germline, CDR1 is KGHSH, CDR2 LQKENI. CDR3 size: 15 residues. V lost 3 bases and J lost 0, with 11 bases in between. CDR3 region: CASSPVDSLNTEAFF. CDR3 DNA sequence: TGTGCCAGCTCACCCGTGGACAGTTTGAACACTGAAGCTTTCTTT. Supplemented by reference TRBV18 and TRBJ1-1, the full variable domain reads NAGVMQNPRHLVRRRGQEARLRCSPMKGHSHVYWYRQLPEEGLKFMVYLQKENIIDESGMPKERFSAEFPKEGPSILRIQQVVRGDSAAYFCASSPVDSLNTEAFFGQGTRLTVV.

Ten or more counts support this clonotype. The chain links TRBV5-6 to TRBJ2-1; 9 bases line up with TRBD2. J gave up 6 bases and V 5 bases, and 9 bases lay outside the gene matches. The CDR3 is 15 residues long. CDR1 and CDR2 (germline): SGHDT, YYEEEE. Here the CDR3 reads CASSLSGGLVNEQFF. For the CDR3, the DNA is TGTGCCAGCAGTTTAAGCGGGGGGCTCGTCAATGAGCAGTTCTTC.

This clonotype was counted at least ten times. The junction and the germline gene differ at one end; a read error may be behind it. The DNA of the CDR3 is TGTGCCAGCAGCTTGCGGACCGCGGATGAAAAACTGTTTTTT. Its translation: CASSLRTADEKLFF. The chain employs TRBV5-1 and TRBJ1-4; D gene ambiguous. Germline V gene lookup returns CDR1 SGHRS and CDR2 YFSETQ. There are 14 residues in the CDR3. Filled out from reference TRBV5-1 and TRBJ1-4, the complete variable domain reads KAGVTQTPRYLIKTRGQQVTLSCSPISGHRSVSWYQQTPGQGLQFLFEYFSETQRNKGNFPGRFSGRQFSNSRSEMNVSTLELGDSALYLCASSLRTADEKLFFGSGTQLSVL.

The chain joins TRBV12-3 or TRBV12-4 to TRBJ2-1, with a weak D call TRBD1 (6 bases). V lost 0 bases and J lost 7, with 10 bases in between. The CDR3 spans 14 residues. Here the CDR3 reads CASSLAAGVNEQFF. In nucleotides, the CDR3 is TGTGCCAGCAGTTTAGCGGCAGGGGTGAATGAGCAGTTCTTC.

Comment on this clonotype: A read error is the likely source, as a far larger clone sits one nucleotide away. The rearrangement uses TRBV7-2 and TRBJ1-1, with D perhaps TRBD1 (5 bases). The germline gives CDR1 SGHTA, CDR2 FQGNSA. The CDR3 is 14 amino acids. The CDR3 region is CASRPEVVGTGAFF. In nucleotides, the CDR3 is TGTGCCAGCCGCCCCGAAGTTGTGGGGACTGGAGCTTTCTTT.

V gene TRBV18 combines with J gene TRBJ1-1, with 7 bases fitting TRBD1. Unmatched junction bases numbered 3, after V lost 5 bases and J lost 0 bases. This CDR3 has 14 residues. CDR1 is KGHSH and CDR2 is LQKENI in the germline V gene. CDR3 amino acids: CASSGTAMNTEAFF. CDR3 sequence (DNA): TGTGCCAGCTCAGGGACAGCCATGAACACTGAAGCTTTCTTT.

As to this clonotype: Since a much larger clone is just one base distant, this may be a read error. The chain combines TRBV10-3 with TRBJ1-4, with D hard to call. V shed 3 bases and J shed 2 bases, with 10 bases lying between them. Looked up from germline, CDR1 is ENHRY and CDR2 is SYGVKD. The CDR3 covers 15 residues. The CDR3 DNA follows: TGTGCCATCAGTGAAGCCACGGGGACTAATGAAAAACTGTTTTTT. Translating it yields CAISEATGTNEKLFF.

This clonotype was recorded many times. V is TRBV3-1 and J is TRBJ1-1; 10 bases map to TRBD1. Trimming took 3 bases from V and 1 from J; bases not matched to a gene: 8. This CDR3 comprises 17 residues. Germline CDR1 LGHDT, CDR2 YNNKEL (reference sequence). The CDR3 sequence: CASSQGGTGVRNTEAFF. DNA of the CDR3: TGTGCCAGCAGCCAGGGCGGGACAGGGGTAAGGAACACTGAAGCTTTCTTT. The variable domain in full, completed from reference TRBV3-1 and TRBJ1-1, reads DTAVSQTPKYLVTQMGNDKSIKCEQNLGHDTMYWYKQDSKKFLKIMFSYNNKELIINETVPNRFSPKSPDKAHLNLHINSLELGDSAVYFCASSQGGTGVRNTEAFFGQGTRLTVV.

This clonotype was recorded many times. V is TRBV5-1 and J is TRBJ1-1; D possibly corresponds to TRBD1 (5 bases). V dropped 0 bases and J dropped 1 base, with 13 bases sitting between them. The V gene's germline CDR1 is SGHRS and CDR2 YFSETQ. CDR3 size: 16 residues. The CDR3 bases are TGCGCCAGCAGCTTGGAGGGGCTCCGTGGGAACACTGAAGCTTTCTTT. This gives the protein CASSLEGLRGNTEAFF.

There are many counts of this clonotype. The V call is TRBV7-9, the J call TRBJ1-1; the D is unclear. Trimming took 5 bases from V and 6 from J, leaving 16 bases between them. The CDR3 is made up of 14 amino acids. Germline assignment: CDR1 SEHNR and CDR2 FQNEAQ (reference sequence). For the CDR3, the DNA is TGTGCCAGCAGCCCTCGCCCCGGTGTTGCTGAAGCTTTCTTT. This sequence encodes CASSPRPGVAEAFF.

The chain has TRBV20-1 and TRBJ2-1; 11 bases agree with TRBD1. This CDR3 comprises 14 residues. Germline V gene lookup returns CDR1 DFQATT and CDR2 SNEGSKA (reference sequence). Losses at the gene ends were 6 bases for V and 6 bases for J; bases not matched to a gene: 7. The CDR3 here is CSAIPGTGGNEQFF. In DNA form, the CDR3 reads TGCAGTGCAATCCCCGGGACAGGGGGCAATGAGCAGTTCTTC.

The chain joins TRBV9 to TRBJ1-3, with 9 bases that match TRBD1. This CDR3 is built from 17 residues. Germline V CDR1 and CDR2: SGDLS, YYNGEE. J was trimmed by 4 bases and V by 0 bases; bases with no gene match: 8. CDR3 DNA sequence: TGTGCCAGCAGCGTAGAACCACAGGGGGCCACGGGAAACACCATATATTTT. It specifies CASSVEPQGATGNTIYF.

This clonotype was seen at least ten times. The CDR3 sequence: CSASNGGNNEQFF. CDR3 DNA sequence: TGCAGTGCTAGCAACGGGGGGAACAATGAGCAGTTCTTC. The chain employs TRBV20-1 and TRBJ2-1; 7 bases match TRBD2. This CDR3 is built from 13 residues. V shed 3 bases and J 5 bases; nucleotides not matched to a gene: 4. In germline, CDR1 is DFQATT, CDR2 SNEGSKA (reference sequence).

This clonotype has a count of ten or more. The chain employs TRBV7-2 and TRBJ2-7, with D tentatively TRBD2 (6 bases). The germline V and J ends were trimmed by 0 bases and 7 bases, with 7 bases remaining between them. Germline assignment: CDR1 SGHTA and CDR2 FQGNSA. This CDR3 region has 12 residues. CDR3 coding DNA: TGTGCCAGCAGCTTAGCGGGGGGAGAGCAGTACTTC. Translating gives CASSLAGGEQYF.